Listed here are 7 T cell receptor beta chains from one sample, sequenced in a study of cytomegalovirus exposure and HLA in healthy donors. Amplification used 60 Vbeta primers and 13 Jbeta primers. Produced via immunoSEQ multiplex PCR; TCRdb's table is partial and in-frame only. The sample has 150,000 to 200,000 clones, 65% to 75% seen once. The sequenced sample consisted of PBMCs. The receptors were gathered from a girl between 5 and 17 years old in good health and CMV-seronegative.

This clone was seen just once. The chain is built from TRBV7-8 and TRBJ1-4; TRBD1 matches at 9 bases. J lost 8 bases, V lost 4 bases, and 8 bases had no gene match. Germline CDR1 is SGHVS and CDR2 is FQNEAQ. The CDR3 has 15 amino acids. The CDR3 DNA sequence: TGTGCCAGCAGCTCCCGGGACAGGGTAGGGGAAAAACTGTTTTTT. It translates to CASSSRDRVGEKLFF.

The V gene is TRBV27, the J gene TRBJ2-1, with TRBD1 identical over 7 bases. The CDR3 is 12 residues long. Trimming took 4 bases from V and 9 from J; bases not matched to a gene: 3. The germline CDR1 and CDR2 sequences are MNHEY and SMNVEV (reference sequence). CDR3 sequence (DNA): TGTGCCAGCAGTTGGCGGACAGGTGAGCAGTTCTTC. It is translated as CASSWRTGEQFF.

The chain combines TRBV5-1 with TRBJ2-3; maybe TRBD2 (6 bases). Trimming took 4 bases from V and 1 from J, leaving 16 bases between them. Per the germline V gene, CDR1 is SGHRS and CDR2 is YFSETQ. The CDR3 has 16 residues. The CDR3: CASSLGGDWGTDTQYF. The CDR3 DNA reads TGCGCCAGCAGCCTGGGCGGGGATTGGGGCACAGATACGCAGTATTTT. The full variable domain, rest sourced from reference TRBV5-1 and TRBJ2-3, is KAGVTQTPRYLIKTRGQQVTLSCSPISGHRSVSWYQQTPGQGLQFLFEYFSETQRNKGNFPGRFSGRQFSNSRSEMNVSTLELGDSALYLCASSLGGDWGTDTQYFGPGTRLTVL.

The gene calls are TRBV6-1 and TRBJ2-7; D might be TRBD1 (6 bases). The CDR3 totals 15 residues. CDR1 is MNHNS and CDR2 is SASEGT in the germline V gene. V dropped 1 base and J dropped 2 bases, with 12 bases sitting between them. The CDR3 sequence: CASSEGAGVAYEQYF. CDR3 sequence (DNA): TGTGCCAGCAGTGAAGGGGCAGGGGTGGCCTACGAGCAGTACTTC.

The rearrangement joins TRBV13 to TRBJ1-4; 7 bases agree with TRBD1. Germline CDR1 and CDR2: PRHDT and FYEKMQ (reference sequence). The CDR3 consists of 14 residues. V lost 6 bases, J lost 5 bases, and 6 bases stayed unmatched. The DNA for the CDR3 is TGTGCCAGCAGTGCGGGACAGAGGAATGAAAAACTGTTTTTT. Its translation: CASSAGQRNEKLFF.

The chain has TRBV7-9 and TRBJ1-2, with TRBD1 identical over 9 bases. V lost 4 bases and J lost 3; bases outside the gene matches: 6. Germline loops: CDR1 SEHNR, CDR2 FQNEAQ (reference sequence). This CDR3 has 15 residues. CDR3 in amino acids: CASSSGQGVHYGYTF. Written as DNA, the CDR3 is TGTGCCAGCAGCTCGGGACAGGGAGTCCACTATGGCTACACCTTC.

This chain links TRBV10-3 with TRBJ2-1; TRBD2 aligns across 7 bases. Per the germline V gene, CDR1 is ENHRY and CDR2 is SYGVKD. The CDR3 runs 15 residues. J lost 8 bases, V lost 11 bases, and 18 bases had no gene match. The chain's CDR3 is CASVNTGGSIDEQFF. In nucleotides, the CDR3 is TGTGCCTCTGTGAATACGGGGGGATCTATAGATGAGCAGTTCTTC.